This T cell receptor beta chain stems from a study of cytomegalovirus exposure and HLA in healthy donors. Study at large: About 84% of 300 to 450 genotyped donors fell in the Caucasian-associated ancestry cluster.

Overall study findings and caveats: Earlier results showed most TCR beta V segments being productive about 90% or about 30% of the time. Three chains linked to CMV were shown in vitro to be specific for CMV antigens.

The study ran its PCR with 60 Vbeta and 13 Jbeta primers. Clones were read by immunoSEQ multiplex PCR, and TCRdb kept only the in-frame ones, dropping some. The data hold about 120,000 clones, with over 8.5% observed a single time. Germline CDR1 and CDR2: SGDLS and YYNGEE. V shed 1 base and J shed 6 bases, with 10 bases lying between them. CDR3 size: 13 residues. For this clone: Its target is unknown.

The chain combines TRBV9 with TRBJ1-1, with D uncertain. The specimen was PBMCs. The source is a woman aged 40-49 years in good health and CMV-seropositive. CDR3 nucleotide sequence: TGTGCCAGCAGCGTACATCGAGAATCTGAAGCTTTCTTT. It encodes CASSVHRESEAFF.